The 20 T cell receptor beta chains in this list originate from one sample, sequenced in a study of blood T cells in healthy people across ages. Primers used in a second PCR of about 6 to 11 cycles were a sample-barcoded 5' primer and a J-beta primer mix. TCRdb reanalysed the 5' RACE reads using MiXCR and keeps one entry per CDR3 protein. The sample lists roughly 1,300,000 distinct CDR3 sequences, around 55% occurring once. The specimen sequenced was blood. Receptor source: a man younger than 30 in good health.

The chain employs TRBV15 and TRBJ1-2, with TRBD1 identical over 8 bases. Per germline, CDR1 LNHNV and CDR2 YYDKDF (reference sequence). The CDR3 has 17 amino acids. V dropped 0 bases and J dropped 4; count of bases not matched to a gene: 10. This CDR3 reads CATSRDGTGGIGYGYTF. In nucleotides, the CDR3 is TGTGCCACCAGCAGAGATGGCACAGGGGGAATCGGCTATGGCTACACCTTC. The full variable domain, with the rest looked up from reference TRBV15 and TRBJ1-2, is DAMVIQNPRYQVTQFGKPVTLSCSQTLNHNVMYWYQQKSSQAPKLLFHYYDKDFNNEADTPDNFQSRRPNTSFCFLDIRSPGLGDTAMYLCATSRDGTGGIGYGYTFGSGTRLTVV.

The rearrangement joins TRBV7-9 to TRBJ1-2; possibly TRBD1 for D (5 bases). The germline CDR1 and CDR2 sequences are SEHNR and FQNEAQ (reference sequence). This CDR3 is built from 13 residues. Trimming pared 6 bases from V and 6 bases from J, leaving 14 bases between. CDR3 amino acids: CASSSPGTHGYTF. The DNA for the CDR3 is TGTGCCAGCAGTTCTCCAGGGACCCATGGCTACACCTTC.

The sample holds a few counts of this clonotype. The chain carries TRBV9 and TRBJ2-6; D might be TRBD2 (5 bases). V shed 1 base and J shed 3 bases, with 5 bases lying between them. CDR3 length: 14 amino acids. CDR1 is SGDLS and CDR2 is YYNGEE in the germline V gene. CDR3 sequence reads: CASSVSGGANVLTF. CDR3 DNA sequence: TGTGCCAGCAGCGTAAGCGGTGGGGCCAACGTCCTGACTTTC. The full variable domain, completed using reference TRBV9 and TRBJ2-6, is DSGVTQTPKHLITATGQRVTLRCSPRSGDLSVYWYQQSLDQGLQFLIQYYNGEERAKGNILERFSAQQFPDLHSELNLSSLELGDSALYFCASSVSGGANVLTFGAGSRLTVL.

The CDR3 DNA sequence: TGTGCCAGCAGCCGGACTAGCGGGGGGAGTAATGAGCAGTTCTTC. Amino acid sequence: CASSRTSGGSNEQFF. This rearrangement joins TRBV7-6 to TRBJ2-1; 14 nucleotides align to TRBD2. The ends lost 5 bases at V and 7 bases at J; junction bases unmatched: 4. The CDR3 is 15 amino acids. Germline CDR1 SGHVS, CDR2 FNYEAQ.

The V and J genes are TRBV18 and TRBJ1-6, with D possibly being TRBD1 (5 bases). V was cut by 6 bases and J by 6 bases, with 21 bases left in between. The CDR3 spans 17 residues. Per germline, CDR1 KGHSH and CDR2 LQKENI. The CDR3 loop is CASSPLEGRQGNSPLHF. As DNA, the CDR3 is TGTGCCAGCTCCCCCCTCGAAGGCCGGCAGGGTAATTCACCCCTCCACTTT.

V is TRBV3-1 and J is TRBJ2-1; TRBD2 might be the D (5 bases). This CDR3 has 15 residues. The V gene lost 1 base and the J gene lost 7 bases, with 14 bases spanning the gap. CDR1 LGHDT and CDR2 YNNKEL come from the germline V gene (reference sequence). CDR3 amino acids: CASSQGMLAANEQFF. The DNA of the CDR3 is TGTGCCAGCAGCCAAGGTATGCTAGCTGCTAATGAGCAGTTCTTC.

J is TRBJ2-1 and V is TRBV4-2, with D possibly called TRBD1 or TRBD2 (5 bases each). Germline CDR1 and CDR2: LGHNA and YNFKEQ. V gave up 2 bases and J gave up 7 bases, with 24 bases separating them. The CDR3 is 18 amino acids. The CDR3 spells CASSQPGTRNSGHNEQFF. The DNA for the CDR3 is TGTGCCAGCAGCCAACCCGGCACACGTAATTCGGGGCATAATGAGCAGTTCTTC.

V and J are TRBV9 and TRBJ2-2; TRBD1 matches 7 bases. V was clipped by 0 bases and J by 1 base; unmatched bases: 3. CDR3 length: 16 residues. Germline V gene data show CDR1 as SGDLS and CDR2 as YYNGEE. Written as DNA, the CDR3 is TGTGCCAGCAGCGTAGACGGACAGGTGAACACCGGGGAGCTGTTTTTT. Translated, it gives CASSVDGQVNTGELFF.

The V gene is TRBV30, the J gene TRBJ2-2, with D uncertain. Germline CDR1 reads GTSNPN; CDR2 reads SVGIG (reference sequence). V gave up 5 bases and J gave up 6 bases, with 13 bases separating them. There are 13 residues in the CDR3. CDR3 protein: CAWVQQRSGELFF. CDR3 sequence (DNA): TGTGCCTGGGTCCAACAGAGGTCCGGGGAGCTGTTTTTT.

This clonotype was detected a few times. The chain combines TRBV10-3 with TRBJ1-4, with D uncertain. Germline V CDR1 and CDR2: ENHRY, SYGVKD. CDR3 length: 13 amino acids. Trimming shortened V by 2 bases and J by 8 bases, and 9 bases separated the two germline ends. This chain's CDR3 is CAISEGSREKLFF. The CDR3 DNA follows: TGTGCCATCAGTGAGGGTAGTCGCGAAAAACTGTTTTTT.

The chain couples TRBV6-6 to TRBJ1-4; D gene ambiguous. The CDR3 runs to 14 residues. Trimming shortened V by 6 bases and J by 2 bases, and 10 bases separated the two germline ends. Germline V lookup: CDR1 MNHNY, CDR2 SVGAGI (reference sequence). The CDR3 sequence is CASRTASTNEKLFF. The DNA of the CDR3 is TGTGCCAGCAGAACCGCCAGTACTAATGAAAAACTGTTTTTT.

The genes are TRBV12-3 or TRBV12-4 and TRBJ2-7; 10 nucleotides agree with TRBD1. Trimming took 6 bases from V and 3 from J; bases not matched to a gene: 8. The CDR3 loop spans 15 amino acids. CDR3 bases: TGTGCCAGCAGCCCAAGCGGGACAGGGGTCTACGAGCAGTACTTC. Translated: CASSPSGTGVYEQYF.

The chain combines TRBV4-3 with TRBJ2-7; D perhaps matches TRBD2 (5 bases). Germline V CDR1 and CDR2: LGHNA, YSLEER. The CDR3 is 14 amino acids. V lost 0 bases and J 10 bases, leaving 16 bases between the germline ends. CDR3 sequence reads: CASSQDHSAGFQYF. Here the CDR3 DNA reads TGCGCCAGCAGCCAAGATCATAGCGCGGGCTTCCAGTACTTC.

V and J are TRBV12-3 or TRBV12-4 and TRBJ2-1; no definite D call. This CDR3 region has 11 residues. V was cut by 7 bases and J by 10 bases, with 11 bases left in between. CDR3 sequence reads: CASTPGEEQFF. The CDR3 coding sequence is TGTGCCAGCACCCCAGGAGAGGAGCAGTTCTTC.

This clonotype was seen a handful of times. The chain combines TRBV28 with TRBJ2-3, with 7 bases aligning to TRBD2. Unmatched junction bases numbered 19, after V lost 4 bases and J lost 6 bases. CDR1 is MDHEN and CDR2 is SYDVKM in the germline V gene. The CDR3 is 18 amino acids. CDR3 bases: TGTGCCAGCAGTTCTCCTGGGGGGGACCGCCATGGATTCGATACGCAGTATTTT. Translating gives CASSSPGGDRHGFDTQYF.

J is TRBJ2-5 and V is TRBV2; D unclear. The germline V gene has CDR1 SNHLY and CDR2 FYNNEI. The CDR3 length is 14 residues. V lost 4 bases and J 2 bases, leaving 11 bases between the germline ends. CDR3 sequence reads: CASSGSIVQETQYF. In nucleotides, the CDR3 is TGTGCCAGCAGTGGATCTATAGTGCAAGAGACCCAGTACTTC.

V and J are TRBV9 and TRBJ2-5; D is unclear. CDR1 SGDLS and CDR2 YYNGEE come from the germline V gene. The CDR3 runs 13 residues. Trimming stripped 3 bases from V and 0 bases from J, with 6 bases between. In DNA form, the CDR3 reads TGTGCCAGCAGCGACGCCAACCAAGAGACCCAGTACTTC. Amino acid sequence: CASSDANQETQYF.

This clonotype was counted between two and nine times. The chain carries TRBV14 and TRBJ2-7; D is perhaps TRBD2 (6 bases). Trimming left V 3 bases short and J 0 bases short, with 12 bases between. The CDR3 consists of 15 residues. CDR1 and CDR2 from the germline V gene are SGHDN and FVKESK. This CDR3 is CASSHSSVTSYEQYF. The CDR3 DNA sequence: TGTGCCAGCAGCCATTCTAGCGTAACCTCCTACGAGCAGTACTTC.

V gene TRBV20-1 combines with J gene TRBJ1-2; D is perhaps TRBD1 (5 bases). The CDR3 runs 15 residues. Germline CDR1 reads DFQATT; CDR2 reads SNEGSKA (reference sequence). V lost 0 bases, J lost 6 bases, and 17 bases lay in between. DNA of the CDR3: TGCAGTGCTAGAGATCGGGGCAGTGCCTACCATGGCTACACCTTC. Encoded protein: CSARDRGSAYHGYTF.

The DNA for the CDR3 is TGTGCCAGCAGCCATGGGGATAGCAATCAGCCCCAGCATTTT. Protein product: CASSHGDSNQPQHF. The chain employs TRBV14 and TRBJ1-5, with no clear D. The ends were cut back, 3 bases at V and 0 bases at J, with 6 bases in the middle. There are 14 residues in the CDR3. Looked up from germline, CDR1 is SGHDN and CDR2 is FVKESK.